The clone carrying this TCR beta chain was seen only a few times. As yet, its antigen is unknown. This entry comes from a study of T-cell memory formation after mild COVID-19. Background on the study: TCR clustering was largely donor specific.

TCRdb called the 5' RACE reads again in MiXCR, with one record for every CDR3 protein. The repertoire holds around 320,000 distinct CDR3 sequences, 25% to 30% seen once, with approximately 12% in the top ten. Points from the study as a whole: Some clones that responded were present in memory (sampled pre-infection), which suggests cross-reactive memory joined.

Germline V CDR1 and CDR2: SGHTA, FQGNSA. The CDR3 is 15 residues long. Losses at the gene ends were 5 bases for V and 5 bases for J; bases not matched to a gene: 6. The chain joins TRBV7-2 to TRBJ2-3; 11 bases line up with TRBD2. The sample comprised PBMCs or a T cell subset sorted from them (not recorded which). This sequence originates from an adult woman who had mild COVID-19 (a few samples of this study predate the infection). Cell type and time point are not known. The CDR3 loop is CASSLLAGAGDTQYF. The CDR3 DNA sequence: TGTGCCAGCAGCCTACTAGCGGGGGCGGGAGATACGCAGTATTTT.